This TCR beta chain was documented in a study of response to subunit inactivated influenza vaccine. This clonotype was recorded at least ten times. Its matching antigen is unknown. Using its own MiXCR run on the RT-PCR reads, TCRdb lists one record per CDR3 protein. This sample carries about 170,000 distinct CDR3 sequences, approximately 12% of them seen once, and the ten largest clones take about 40%. Broader study findings: Only a handful of new T cells, the authors suggested, are recruited with each seasonal influenza vaccination.

The junction had 8 bases not matched to a gene; V was cut back by 2 bases and J by 4 bases. Germline CDR1 DFQATT, CDR2 SNEGSKA (reference sequence). This CDR3 comprises 16 residues. The source is a man aged 50 to 69 who received an inactivated influenza vaccine. The rearrangement links TRBV20-1 to TRBJ2-1, with 10 positions matching TRBD1. The specimen was CD8+ T cells sorted from PBMCs, collected less than 30 months after vaccination. CDR3 sequence (DNA): TGCAGTGCTAGACCGGGACAGGGGATCGGTTACAATGAGCAGTTCTTC. Its protein product is CSARPGQGIGYNEQFF.